Following are 8 T cell receptor beta chains from one sample sequenced in a study of blood T cell repertoires in COVID-19. Data came from immunoSEQ multiplex PCR; TCRdb stores just in-frame clones and leaves some out. The repertoire has 90,000 to 100,000 clones, about four fifths of them found once; the top ten carry under 2%. Sequencing was performed on peripheral blood. These receptors all stem from a man between 65 and 85 years old with active or convalescent COVID-19.

Note on this clone: This may arise from a read error, as a much more abundant clone is one base away. This CDR3 is also generated by other DNA sequences in the sample. The chain uses TRBV5-1 and TRBJ2-6, with D unclear. Germline-derived CDR1 and CDR2 are SGHRS and YFSETQ. V dropped 0 bases and J dropped 0 bases, with 4 bases sitting between them. This CDR3 has 15 residues. This chain's CDR3 is CASSLVLSGANVLTF. The CDR3 DNA follows: TGCGCCAGCAGCTTGGTTCTCTCTGGGGCCAACGTCCTGACTTTC.

The rearrangement joins TRBV6-5 to TRBJ1-5, with unresolved D. There are 12 residues in the CDR3. The germline gives CDR1 MNHEY, CDR2 SVGAGI. V gave up 6 bases and J gave up 2 bases, with 5 bases separating them. DNA of the CDR3: TGTGCCAGCAGGCGGGGCAATCAGCCCCAGCATTTT. Encoded protein: CASRRGNQPQHF.

This clone was picked up one time. This chain connects TRBV3-1 (or the pseudogene TRBV3-2) to TRBJ2-5; a weak D match, TRBD2 (6 bases). Germline V gives CDR1 LGHDT, CDR2 YNNKEL (reference sequence). The CDR3 spans 15 residues. V gave up 0 bases and J gave up 7 bases, with 15 bases separating them. DNA of the CDR3: TGTGCCAGCAGCCAAGAAGGCGGGGCCTCGGGGACCCAGTACTTC. Translating it yields CASSQEGGASGTQYF.

The CDR3 protein is CASSDSQVTYEQYF. The CDR3 DNA follows: TGTGCCAGCAGTGACTCACAGGTTACCTACGAGCAGTACTTC. This sequence joins TRBV6-4 and TRBJ2-7; possible D gene TRBD1, 5 bases. Germline V gene sequence: CDR1 MRHNA, CDR2 SNTAGT. The CDR3 sequence is 14 residues long. The V gene lost 0 bases and the J gene lost 2 bases, with 8 bases spanning the gap.

In this sample, this clone turned up a few times. The chain links TRBV2 to TRBJ1-5; possibly TRBD1 for D (6 bases). Germline lookup yields CDR1 SNHLY and CDR2 FYNNEI. This CDR3 has 12 amino acids. V lost 6 bases and J lost 12, with 15 bases in between. In nucleotides, the CDR3 is TGTGCCAGCAGAGCAGGGGACCGTATCCAGCATTTT. Translated: CASRAGDRIQHF.

The chain combines TRBV15 with TRBJ2-3, with D maybe TRBD1 (6 bases). The CDR3 length is 14 residues. From germline, CDR1 is LNHNV and CDR2 YYDKDF (reference sequence). The V end lost 9 bases, the J end lost 0 bases, and 13 bases lay between the germline ends. DNA for the CDR3: TGTGCCACTGAAGGACAGCTTAGCACAGATACGCAGTATTTT. This codes for CATEGQLSTDTQYF.

V and J are TRBV5-4 and TRBJ2-1; a weak D match, TRBD1 (6 bases). The V gene's germline CDR1 is SGHNT and CDR2 YYREEE (reference sequence). The length of the CDR3 is 13 residues. V gave up 0 bases and J gave up 9 bases, with 10 bases separating them. This CDR3 is CASSLGGQGEQFF. DNA of the CDR3: TGTGCCAGCAGCTTGGGGGGGCAGGGTGAGCAGTTCTTC.

Worth noting for this clone: At the DNA level, this CDR3 is encoded by other sequences in the same sample as well. The chain links TRBV7-9 to TRBJ2-7, with TRBD2 as a possible D gene (6 bases). Germline lookup yields CDR1 SEHNR and CDR2 FQNEAQ (reference sequence). This CDR3 is 13 amino acids long. The V gene lost 0 bases and the J gene lost 4 bases, with 7 bases spanning the gap. CDR3 in DNA: TGTGCCAGCAGCTTAGCGGGAGGATACGAGCAGTACTTC. It yields the protein CASSLAGGYEQYF.